This TCR beta chain was identified in a study of shared clonotypes between healthy human individuals. Turning to the study itself: Each donor's CD8 memory used one plate, CD8 naive two, each CD4 subset three.

Study observations and caveats: Larger estimated richness was generally seen in naive subsets than in memory subsets. Incomplete sequencing of sorted subsets was indicated by rarefaction despite large depth.

Authors' processing steps: Junction-only immunoSEQ data arrived without quality scores, meaning filtering differed. The assay was immunoSEQ multiplex PCR, and TCRdb's table has in-frame clones only and misses some. Clone size and the V and J calls come from that table; the DNA yielded D and trimming. The data contain 110,000 or so clones, 55% to 80% of them seen just once; the ten biggest clones take up 20% to 25%. Between the trimmed V and J ends, which lost 3 bases and 6 bases, there was a span of 11 bases. This CDR3 spans 14 amino acids. From germline, CDR1 is SNHLY and CDR2 FYNNEI. This clone was detected only a few times. The target antigen is unknown.

The TCR originated in a woman in her 30s in good health. Sample: memory CD8+ T cells sorted from blood. Subset in this sample: CD45RO+ cells pooled with CCR7-negative TemRA cells. V is TRBV2 and J is TRBJ2-2; D not resolved. The CDR3 coding sequence is TGTGCCAGCAGTGACTTTCTTAGATCCGGGGAGCTGTTTTTT. Its translation is CASSDFLRSGELFF.